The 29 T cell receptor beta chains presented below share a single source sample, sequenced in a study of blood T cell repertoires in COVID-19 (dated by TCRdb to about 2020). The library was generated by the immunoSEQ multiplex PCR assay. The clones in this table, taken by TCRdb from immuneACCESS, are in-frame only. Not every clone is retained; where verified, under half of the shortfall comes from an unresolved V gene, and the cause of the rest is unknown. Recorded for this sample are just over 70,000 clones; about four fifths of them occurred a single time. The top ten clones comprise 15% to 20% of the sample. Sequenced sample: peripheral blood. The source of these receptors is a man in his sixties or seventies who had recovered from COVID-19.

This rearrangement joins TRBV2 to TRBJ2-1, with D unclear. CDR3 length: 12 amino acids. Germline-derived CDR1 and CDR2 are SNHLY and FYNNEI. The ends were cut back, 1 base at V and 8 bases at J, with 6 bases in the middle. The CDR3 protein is CASSEGSDEQFF. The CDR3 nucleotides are TGTGCCAGCAGTGAAGGAAGCGATGAGCAGTTCTTC.

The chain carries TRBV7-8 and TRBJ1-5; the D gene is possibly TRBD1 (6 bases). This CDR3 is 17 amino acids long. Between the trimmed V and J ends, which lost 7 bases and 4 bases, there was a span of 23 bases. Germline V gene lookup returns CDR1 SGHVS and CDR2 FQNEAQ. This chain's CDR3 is CASTSLWAPGENQPQHF. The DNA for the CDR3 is TGTGCCAGCACCTCTCTGTGGGCCCCAGGGGAGAATCAGCCCCAGCATTTT. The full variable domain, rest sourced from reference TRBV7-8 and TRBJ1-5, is GAGVSQSPRYKVAKRGQDVALRCDPISGHVSLFWYQQALGQGPEFLTYFQNEAQLDKSGLPSDRFFAERPEGSVSTLKIQRTQQEDSAVYLCASTSLWAPGENQPQHFGDGTRLSIL.

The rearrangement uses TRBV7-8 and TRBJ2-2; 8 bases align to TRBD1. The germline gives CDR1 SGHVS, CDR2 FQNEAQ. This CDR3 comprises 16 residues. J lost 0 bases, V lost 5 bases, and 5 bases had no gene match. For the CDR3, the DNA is TGTGCCAGCAGCCCACCAGGGGGCGCGAACACCGGGGAGCTGTTTTTT. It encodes CASSPPGGANTGELFF. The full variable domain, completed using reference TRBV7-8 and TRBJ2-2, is GAGVSQSPRYKVAKRGQDVALRCDPISGHVSLFWYQQALGQGPEFLTYFQNEAQLDKSGLPSDRFFAERPEGSVSTLKIQRTQQEDSAVYLCASSPPGGANTGELFFGEGSRLTVL.

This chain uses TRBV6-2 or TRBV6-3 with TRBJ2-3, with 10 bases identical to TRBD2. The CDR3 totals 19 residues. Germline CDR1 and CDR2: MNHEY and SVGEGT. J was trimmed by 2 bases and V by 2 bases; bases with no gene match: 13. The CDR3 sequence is CASSYRTSGLRGATDTQYF. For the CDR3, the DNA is TGTGCCAGCAGTTACAGGACTAGCGGACTCAGAGGGGCCACAGATACGCAGTATTTT.

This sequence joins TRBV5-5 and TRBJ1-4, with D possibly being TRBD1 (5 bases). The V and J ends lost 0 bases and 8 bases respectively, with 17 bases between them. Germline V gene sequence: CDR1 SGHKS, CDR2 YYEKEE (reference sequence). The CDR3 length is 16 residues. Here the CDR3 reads CASSLEQPGGFEKLFF. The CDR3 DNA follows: TGTGCCAGCAGCTTGGAACAGCCGGGGGGGTTCGAAAAACTGTTTTTT.

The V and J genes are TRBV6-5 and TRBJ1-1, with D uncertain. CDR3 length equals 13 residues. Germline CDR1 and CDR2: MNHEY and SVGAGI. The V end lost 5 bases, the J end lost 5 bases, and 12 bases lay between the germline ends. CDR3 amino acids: CASSTPPGTEAFF. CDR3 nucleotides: TGTGCCAGCAGTACCCCCCCCGGGACTGAAGCTTTCTTT.

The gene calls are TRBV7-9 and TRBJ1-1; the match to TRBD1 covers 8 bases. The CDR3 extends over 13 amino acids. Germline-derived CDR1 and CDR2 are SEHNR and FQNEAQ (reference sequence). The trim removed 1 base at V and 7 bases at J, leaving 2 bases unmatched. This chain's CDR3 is CASSLDGTGEAFF. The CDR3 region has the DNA TGTGCCAGCAGCTTAGATGGGACAGGTGAAGCTTTCTTT.

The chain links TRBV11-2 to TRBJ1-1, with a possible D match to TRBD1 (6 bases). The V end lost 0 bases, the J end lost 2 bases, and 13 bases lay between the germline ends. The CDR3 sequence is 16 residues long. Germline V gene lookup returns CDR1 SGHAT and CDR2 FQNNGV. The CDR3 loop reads CASSLDLRGGNTEAFF. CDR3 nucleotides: TGTGCCAGCAGCTTAGATCTAAGGGGGGGAAACACTGAAGCTTTCTTT.

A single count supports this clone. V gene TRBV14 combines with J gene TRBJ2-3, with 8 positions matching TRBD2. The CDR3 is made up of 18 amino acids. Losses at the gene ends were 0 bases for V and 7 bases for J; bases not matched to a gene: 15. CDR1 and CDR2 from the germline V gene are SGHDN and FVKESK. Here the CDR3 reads CASSQDDRRGEGENTQYF. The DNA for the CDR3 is TGTGCCAGCAGCCAAGATGATAGGCGGGGGGAGGGAGAAAATACGCAGTATTTT.

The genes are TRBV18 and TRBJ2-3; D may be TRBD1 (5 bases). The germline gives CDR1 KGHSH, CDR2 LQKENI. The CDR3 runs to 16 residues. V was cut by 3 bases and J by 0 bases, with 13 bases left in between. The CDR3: CASSPRQTASTDTQYF. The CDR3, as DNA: TGTGCCAGCTCACCTAGACAGACGGCTAGCACAGATACGCAGTATTTT.

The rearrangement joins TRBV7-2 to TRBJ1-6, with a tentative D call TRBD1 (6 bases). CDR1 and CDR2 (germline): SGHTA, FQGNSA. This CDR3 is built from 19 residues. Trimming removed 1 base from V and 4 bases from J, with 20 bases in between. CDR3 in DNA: TGTGCCAGCAGCTTAGGGGACAACGAGGGAGGGTATTATAATTCACCCCTCCACTTT. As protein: CASSLGDNEGGYYNSPLHF.

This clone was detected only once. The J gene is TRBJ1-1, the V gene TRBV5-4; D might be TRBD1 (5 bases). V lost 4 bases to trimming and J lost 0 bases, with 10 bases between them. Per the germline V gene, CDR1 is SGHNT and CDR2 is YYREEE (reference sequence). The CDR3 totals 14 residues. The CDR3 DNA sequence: TGTGCCAGCAGCCCACGGGGGGTGAACACTGAAGCTTTCTTT. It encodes CASSPRGVNTEAFF. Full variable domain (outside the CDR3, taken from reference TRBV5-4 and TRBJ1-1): ETGVTQSPTHLIKTRGQQVTLRCSSQSGHNTVSWYQQALGQGPQFIFQYYREEENGRGNFPPRFSGLQFPNYSSELNVNALELDDSALYLCASSPRGVNTEAFFGQGTRLTVV.

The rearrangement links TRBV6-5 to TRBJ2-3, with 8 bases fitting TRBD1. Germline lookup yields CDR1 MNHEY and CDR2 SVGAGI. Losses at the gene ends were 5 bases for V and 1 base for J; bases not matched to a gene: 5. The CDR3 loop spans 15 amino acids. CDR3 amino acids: CASSRTGFGTDTQYF. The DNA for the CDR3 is TGTGCCAGCAGTAGGACAGGGTTTGGCACAGATACGCAGTATTTT.

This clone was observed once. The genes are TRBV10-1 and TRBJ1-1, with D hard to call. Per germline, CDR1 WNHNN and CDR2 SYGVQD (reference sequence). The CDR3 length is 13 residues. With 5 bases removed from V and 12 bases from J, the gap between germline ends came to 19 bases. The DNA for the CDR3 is TGCGCCAGCAGTCCAACCCGGGCCTCGGGAACTTTCTTT. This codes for CASSPTRASGTFF.

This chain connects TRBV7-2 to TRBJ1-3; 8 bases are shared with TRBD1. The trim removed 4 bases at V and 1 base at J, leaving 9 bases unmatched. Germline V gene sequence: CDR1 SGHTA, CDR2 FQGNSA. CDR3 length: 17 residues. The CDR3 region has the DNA TGTGCCAGCAGCTCCAGCGGACAGGGAGGATCTGGAAACACCATATATTTT. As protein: CASSSSGQGGSGNTIYF.

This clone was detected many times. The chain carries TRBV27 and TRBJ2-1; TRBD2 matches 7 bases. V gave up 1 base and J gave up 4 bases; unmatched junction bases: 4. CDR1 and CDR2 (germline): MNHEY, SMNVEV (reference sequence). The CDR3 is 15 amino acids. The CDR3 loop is CASSLWVAGYNEQFF. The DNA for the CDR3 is TGTGCCAGCAGTTTATGGGTAGCGGGTTACAATGAGCAGTTCTTC.

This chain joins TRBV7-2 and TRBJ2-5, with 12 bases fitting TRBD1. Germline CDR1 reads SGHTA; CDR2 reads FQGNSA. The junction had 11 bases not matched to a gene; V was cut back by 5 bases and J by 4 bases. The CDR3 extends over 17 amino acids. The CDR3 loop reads CASSRRWGQGASETQYF. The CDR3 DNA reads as TGTGCCAGCAGCCGCAGATGGGGACAGGGGGCTTCAGAGACCCAGTACTTC.

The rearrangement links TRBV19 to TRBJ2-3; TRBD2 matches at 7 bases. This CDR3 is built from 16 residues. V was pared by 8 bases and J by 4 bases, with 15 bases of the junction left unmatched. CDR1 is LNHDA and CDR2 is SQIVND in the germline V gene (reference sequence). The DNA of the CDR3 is TGTGCCAGTGGTAGTGCCGGGGGGATCCACGCAGATACGCAGTATTTT. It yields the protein CASGSAGGIHADTQYF. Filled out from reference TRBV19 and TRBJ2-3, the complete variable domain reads DGGITQSPKYLFRKEGQNVTLSCEQNLNHDAMYWYRQDPGQGLRLIYYSQIVNDFQKGDIAEGYSVSREKKESFPLTVTSAQKNPTAFYLCASGSAGGIHADTQYFGPGTRLTVL.

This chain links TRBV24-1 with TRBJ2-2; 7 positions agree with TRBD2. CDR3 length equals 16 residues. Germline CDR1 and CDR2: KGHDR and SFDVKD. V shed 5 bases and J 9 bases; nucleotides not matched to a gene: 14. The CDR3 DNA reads TGTGCCACCAGTGCCATCGGGGGGATAGGCTCGAGGGAGCTGTTTTTT. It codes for CATSAIGGIGSRELFF.

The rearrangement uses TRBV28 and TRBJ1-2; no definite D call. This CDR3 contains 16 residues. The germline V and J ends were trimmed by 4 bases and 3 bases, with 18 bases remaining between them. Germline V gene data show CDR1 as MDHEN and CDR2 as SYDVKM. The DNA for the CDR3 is TGTGCCAGCAGTTCTGACCAGGCTCCGAAACACTATGGCTACACCTTC. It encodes CASSSDQAPKHYGYTF.

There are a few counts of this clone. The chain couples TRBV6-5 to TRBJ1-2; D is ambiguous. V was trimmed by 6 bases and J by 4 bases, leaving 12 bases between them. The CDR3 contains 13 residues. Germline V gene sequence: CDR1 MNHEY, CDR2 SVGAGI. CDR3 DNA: TGTGCCAGCAGAGCGGGGTTAGGCTATGGCTACACCTTC. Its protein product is CASRAGLGYGYTF.

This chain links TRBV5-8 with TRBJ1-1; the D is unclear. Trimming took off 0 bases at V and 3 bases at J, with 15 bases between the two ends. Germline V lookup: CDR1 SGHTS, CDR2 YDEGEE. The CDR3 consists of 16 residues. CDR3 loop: CASSLAVGPGDTEAFF. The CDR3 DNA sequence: TGTGCCAGCAGCTTGGCGGTGGGCCCTGGCGACACTGAAGCTTTCTTT.

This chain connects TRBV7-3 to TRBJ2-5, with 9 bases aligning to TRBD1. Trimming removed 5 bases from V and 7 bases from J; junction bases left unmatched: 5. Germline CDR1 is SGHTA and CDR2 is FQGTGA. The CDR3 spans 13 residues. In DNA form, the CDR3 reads TGTGCCAGCAGCAGGGGACAGGGCAGGACCCAGTACTTC. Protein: CASSRGQGRTQYF.

The CDR3: CASSRTPGTGTYEQYF. The CDR3 DNA follows: TGTGCCAGTAGTAGAACCCCCGGGACAGGCACCTACGAGCAGTACTTC. The chain carries TRBV19 and TRBJ2-7; 8 nucleotides match TRBD1. V was clipped by 4 bases and J by 2 bases; unmatched bases: 10. Germline assignment: CDR1 LNHDA and CDR2 SQIVND (reference sequence). The CDR3 is made up of 16 amino acids.

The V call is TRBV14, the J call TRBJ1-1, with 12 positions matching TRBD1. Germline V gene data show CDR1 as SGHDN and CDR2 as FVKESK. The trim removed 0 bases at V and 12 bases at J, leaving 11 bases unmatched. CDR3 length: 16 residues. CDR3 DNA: TGTGCCAGCAGCCAAGATCAAATCGGGACAGGGGGCATGACTTTCTTT. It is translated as CASSQDQIGTGGMTFF.

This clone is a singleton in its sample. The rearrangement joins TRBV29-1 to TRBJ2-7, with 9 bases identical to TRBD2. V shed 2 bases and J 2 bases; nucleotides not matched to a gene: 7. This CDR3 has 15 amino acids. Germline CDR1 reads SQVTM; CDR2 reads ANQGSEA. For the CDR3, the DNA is TGCAGCGTTGAATCCCAGACTAGCGGCACCTACGAGCAGTACTTC. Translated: CSVESQTSGTYEQYF.

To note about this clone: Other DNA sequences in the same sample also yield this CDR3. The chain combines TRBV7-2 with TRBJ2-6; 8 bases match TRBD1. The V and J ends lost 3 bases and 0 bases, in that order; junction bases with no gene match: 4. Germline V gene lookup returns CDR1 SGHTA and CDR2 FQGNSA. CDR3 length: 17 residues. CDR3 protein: CASSLGQGASGANVLTF. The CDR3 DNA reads TGTGCCAGCAGCTTGGGGCAGGGGGCCTCTGGGGCCAACGTCCTGACTTTC.

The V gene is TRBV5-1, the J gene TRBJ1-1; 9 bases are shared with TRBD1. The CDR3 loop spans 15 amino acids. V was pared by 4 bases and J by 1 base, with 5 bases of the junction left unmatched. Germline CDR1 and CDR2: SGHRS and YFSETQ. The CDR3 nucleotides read TGCGCCAGCAGCCCCGGGACAGGGAGGAACACTGAAGCTTTCTTT. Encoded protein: CASSPGTGRNTEAFF.

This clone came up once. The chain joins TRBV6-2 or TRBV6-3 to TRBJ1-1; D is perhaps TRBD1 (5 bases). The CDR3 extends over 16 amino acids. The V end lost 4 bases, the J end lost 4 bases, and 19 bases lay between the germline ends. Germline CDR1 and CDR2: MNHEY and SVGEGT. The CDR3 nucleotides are TGTGCCAGCAGTTTCCAGACAGTTGATATCGGCACTGAAGCTTTCTTT. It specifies CASSFQTVDIGTEAFF.